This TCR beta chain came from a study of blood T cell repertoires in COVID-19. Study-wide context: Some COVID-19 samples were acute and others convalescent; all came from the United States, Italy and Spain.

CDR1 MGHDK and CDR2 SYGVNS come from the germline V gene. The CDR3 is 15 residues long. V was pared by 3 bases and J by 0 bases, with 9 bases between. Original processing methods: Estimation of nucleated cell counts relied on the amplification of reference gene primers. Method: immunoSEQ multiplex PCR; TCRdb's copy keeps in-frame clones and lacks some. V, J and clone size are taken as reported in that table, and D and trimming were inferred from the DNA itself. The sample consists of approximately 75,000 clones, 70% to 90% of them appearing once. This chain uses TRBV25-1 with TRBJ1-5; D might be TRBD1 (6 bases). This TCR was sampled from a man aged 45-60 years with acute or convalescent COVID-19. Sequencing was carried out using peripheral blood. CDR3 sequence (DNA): TGTGCCAGCAGTGAGGGACATACTAGCAATCAGCCCCAGCATTTT. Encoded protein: CASSEGHTSNQPQHF.